Sequencing of this TCR beta chain was carried out in a study of cytomegalovirus exposure and HLA in healthy donors. As to this clone: Its cognate antigen is unknown.

Trimming took off 5 bases at V and 3 bases at J, with 11 bases between the two ends. The V gene's germline CDR1 is MGHRA and CDR2 YSYEKL. CDR3 length: 13 residues. General study points: Some V segments, TRBV6-2 and TRBV6-3 among them, were indistinguishable and were therefore excluded. Later analysis demonstrated an association between a missense DCLRE1C variant and TCR beta V- and J-gene trimming.

Vbeta (60) and Jbeta (13) primers were used in the PCR. This table comes from immunoSEQ multiplex PCR, and its TCRdb copy is limited to in-frame clones, with some not included. The sample records 160,000 or so clones, about 69% being singletons. The chain combines TRBV4-1 with TRBJ2-7; the D gene is possibly TRBD1 (6 bases). Sequenced input: PBMCs. The TCR was taken from a human donor in good health. The CDR3 coding sequence is TGCGCCAGCAGCTACCAAGGGGGCTACGAGCAGTACTTC. Its protein is CASSYQGGYEQYF.